This T cell receptor (beta chain) was identified in a study of cytomegalovirus exposure and HLA in healthy donors (dated by TCRdb to about 2017). With regard to the full study: In an earlier analysis of several hundred of the donors, 276 Gb of sequence data and approximately 100 million unique TCR beta sequences from 180 million or so T cells were reported. An early release covering about 600 HLA-typed donors comprised 250 to 350 gigabases of sequencing data and 65 million to 100 million unique TCR sequences. Among the roughly 400 genotyped donors, around 79% belonged to the genetic ancestry cluster associated with self-reported Caucasian donors. The study aimed to test whether cataloging public T cell receptors could reveal signatures of past pathogen exposure. The study used immunosequencing to profile the T cell repertoires of approximately 640 subjects and linked those repertoires to cytomegalovirus serostatus. Besides the first cohort of 500 to 700 subjects, a separate validation cohort made up of around 120 different subjects was used. The study combined high-throughput TCR immunosequencing, statistical association of individual TCRs with disease status, and machine learning to predict cytomegalovirus infection status. In a later analysis, previously published TCR beta repertoires from some 640 donors were re-analyzed and high-resolution HLA genotyping was added so that TCR occurrence patterns could be studied. The later analysis used no new phenotypic data to find candidate immune exposures, relying instead on TCR beta sequences and their occurrence across donors. To decide whether each TCR beta V gene segment behaved as functional or pseudogenic, an earlier analysis of fewer than 750 of the donors relied on high-throughput TCR beta sequencing. Alongside the repertoire data, information on donor age, sex, ethnicity and CMV serostatus was compiled. A later genetic analysis took genome-wide SNP genotypes for about 55% of the 666 donors and used that subset as a discovery cohort. All discovery cohort repertoires had been generated using a single sequencing platform. Both class I and class II loci were covered by HLA typing, at four-digit resolution. The number of donors typed differed by locus, with about 629-640 for A, B, C, DRB1 and DQB1, around 500 for DQA1, some 570 for DPA1, and around 450 for DPB1. Roughly five DR-DQ haplotypes were handled as single units for association and clustering, since linkage in the cohort was strong. Across some 400 genotyped donors of the cohort, an average of 235,054 unique TCR beta nucleotide sequences per donor were sequenced, and 15% to 20% of those sequences were non-productive. Here is what the overall study found, with its caveats: In a later genetic analysis, a missense DCLRE1C variant was associated with V-gene and J-gene trimming of TCR beta chains, and the association was replicated in an independent cohort. A later analysis associated 17,000 or so TCR beta sequences with specific HLA alleles at a false discovery rate of 0.05. A further reported finding was that TCR beta sequences accurately predicted the HLA-A and HLA-B alleles for most subjects in the first cohort. A cluster of highly shared sequence variants was judged likely to represent a technical artifact of the sequencing pipeline. Compared with the 666-donor mean, donors in an Asian-associated ancestry cluster had fewer N-insertions in productive TCRs, according to a later genetic analysis. In vitro tests confirmed that a few of the cytomegalovirus-associated TCR beta chains recognize cytomegalovirus antigens. The classifier was reported to diagnose cytomegalovirus status with high specificity and sensitivity in both the original and validation cohorts. Compared with equally common non-associated chains, HLA-associated TCR beta chains in a later analysis were more clonally expanded and had lower generation probabilities. Correlated functional status among segregating V segments might reflect linkage disequilibrium, but an unknown experimental factor could not be ruled out. A later analysis reported that several top co-occurrence clusters appeared linked to parvovirus B19, influenza, CMV and Epstein-Barr virus. CMV serostatus was the only immune exposure information available for the cohort. In a later analysis, the rate of TCR association differed among HLA loci, with DRB1 alleles having the most associated TCRs and HLA-C alleles having the fewest. In an earlier analysis of approximately 590 of the donors, most TCR beta V segments appeared in productive rearrangements about 87% or about 30% of the time, broadly matching IMGT annotations. When HLA alleles, especially DR and DQ, strongly co-occurred, attributing TCR associations to individual alleles was difficult. Because counts were too low, some 16 rarely observed V segments, including chromosome 9 orphons, were excluded from the earlier analysis of several hundred of the donors. The authors suggested that the approach could potentially be extended to other disease states and immunological phenotypes. The presence/absence analyses assumed that sequencing depth was roughly uniform across donors, and that assumption may not be true. The 87-base-pair reads could not distinguish some IMGT-functional V segments, including TRBV6-2 and TRBV6-3, so those segments were excluded. Most CMV-associated TCR beta chains appeared to be HLA-restricted in a later analysis, and the HLA associations seemed to be driven largely by CMV exposure. While some public TCRs were present in many individuals, most TCR sequences turned up only very rarely across donors. A total of fewer than 200 TCR beta chains were listed by the study as associated with cytomegalovirus. In this cohort, only TCR beta chains were sequenced, and detectable features were limited by the absence of alpha or paired-chain data. Because HLA typing was missing for some donors at each locus, association tests included only the typed subset.

The cohort comprised 666 healthy bone marrow donors. At the time of sampling, all cohort members were nominally healthy, though unrecorded immune exposures were likely present. The donor was CMV seronegative and belonged to the group of around 350 seronegative cohort members. A peripheral blood sample was provided by each donor, and peripheral blood mononuclear cells were used for TCR beta sequencing. The Qiagen DNeasy Blood Extraction Kit was used to extract genomic DNA from the blood cell samples. With regard to this clone: The clone's antigen remains unknown. No base-level quality is on record; no much larger clone is a single base apart.

Library preparation was by the immunoSEQ multiplex PCR assay. The multiplex PCR relied on a mix of 60 forward primers for TCR Vbeta segments and 13 reverse primers for TCR Jbeta segments. A multiplex PCR assay on genomic DNA amplified the CDR3 region of rearranged TCR beta genes. The Illumina HiSeq System was used to sequence the amplified TCR beta libraries as 87-base-pair reads. The original pipeline was this. Across the 640 or so repertoires, a later analysis counted roughly 77 million unique TCR beta chains, 9.5 million to 12 million of which were shared by at least two donors. Raw reads were error-corrected and collapsed into unique sequences by a nearest-neighbor algorithm in which closely related sequences were merged to remove PCR and sequencing errors. To assign V, D and J gene segments, CDR3 sequences were aligned to IMGT reference sequences. For a sequence to be retained, a match of at least six nucleotides to both a V gene segment and a J gene segment was required. A rearrangement was called productive if the CDR3 had no stop codons and remained in frame with V and J, and every other rearrangement was called non-productive. Following IMGT convention, CDR3 was defined as the stretch from the second conserved V-encoded cysteine to the conserved J-encoded phenylalanine. The earlier analysis of 500 to 650 of the donors excluded any sequence lacking an unambiguous match to a single V gene segment. An earlier analysis of 587 of the donors classified V segments as functional when productive rearrangements were above 56.7% and as segregating when the standard deviation between donors was above 5%. A statistical classification framework was developed to diagnose cytomegalovirus status using the catalog of TCR beta chain sequences. In a later analysis, V and J genes were assigned by comparing TCR nucleotide sequences against IMGT/GENE-DB human TR gene sequences. Using the TCRdist pipeline, a later analysis assigned CDR3 sequences along with most-parsimonious VDJ recombination scenarios. A later analysis defined each TCR beta chain by its CDR3 amino acid sequence plus V-gene family, and excluded reads lacking a unique V-gene family. In a later analysis, 450 to 600 highly shared, low-generation-probability nucleotide sequences were removed to address suspected cross-contamination and a sequencing artifact. For each public chain, a later analysis derived a clonal expansion index from normalized ranks of inferred template counts within each repertoire. Generation probabilities in a later analysis came from a VDJ recombination model fitted to out-of-frame rearrangements, and those results were checked against IGoR. In a later analysis, TCR-TCR, TCR-HLA and TCR-CMV co-occurrence was scored with hypergeometric tests, and a repertoire-size bias correction was applied to TCR pairs. In a later analysis, false discovery rates were estimated by permuting HLA or CMV assignments 20 times. A later analysis grouped co-occurring TCRs with DBSCAN, adding TCRdist sequence similarity when clustering within HLA-allele-positive subsets. For co-occurrence clustering, repertoires with fewer than 30,000 or more than 120,000 public chains were excluded, along with five repertoires with anomalous nucleotide sharing. The immuneACCESS repertoire file appears here via TCRdb, limited to in-frame rearrangements. These files lack a portion of the clones; in checked studies, under half of the deficit traces to unresolved V genes, and the cause of the others is not known. D and trimming were read from the DNA, whereas the V and J calls and clone size are those reported in that table. The sample data list about 120,000 clones, and more than 65% of these were observed just once. The ten largest make up roughly 1.5% of the sample.

Including the terminal cysteine and phenylalanine, the CDR3 comprises 15 residues. Here the CDR3 DNA is all that survives: 45 bases in frame from base 1. V is trimmed back by 4 bases and J by 4 bases, and the junction contains 3 bases that no gene match accounts for. The germline V gene specifies MDHEN as CDR1 and SYDVKM as CDR2. The sample consisted of PBMCs. The chain is assembled from TRBV28 and TRBJ2-3, with 12 central nucleotides matching TRBD2. The source of this sequence is a woman under 30 in good health and CMV-seronegative. CDR3 sequence: CASSSLAGGPDTQYF. The sequenced DNA: TGTGCCAGCAGTTCCCTAGCGGGAGGGCCAGATACGCAGTATTTT.